This note documents a single T cell receptor (beta chain) sequence. Its antigen remains unknown. This sample was taken from a study of T cell repertoires in cytomegalovirus infection. TCRdb passed the reads through MiXCR, listing each CDR3 protein once. The repertoire holds some 560,000 distinct CDR3 sequences, with about 39% as singletons. Per germline, CDR1 MNHNS and CDR2 SASEGT. J lost 0 bases, V lost 8 bases, and 9 bases had no gene match. This CDR3 has 16 residues. V gene TRBV6-1 combines with J gene TRBJ1-5; 8 bases fit TRBD1. Material: cultured PBMCs, obtained from culture after CMV antigen stimulation. This receptor was obtained from a human donor in good health (CMV status not recorded). Some clones in this sample may be carry-over from other donors' samples. In DNA, the CDR3 is TGTGCCAGCGGGGAGAGGACAGGGAATAGCAATCAGCCCCAGCATTTT. Encoded protein: CASGERTGNSNQPQHF.